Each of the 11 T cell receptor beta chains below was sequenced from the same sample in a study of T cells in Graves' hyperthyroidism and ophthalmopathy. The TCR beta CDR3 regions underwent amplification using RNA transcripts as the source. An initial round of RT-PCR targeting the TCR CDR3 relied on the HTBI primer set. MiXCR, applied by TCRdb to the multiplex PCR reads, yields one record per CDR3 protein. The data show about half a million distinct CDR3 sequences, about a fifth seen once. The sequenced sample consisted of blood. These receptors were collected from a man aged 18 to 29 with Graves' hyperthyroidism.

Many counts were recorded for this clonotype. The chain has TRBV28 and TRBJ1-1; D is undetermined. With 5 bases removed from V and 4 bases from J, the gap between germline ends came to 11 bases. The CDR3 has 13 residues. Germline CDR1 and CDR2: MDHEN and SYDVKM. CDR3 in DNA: TGTGCCAGCAGTCCGCCCCGCATCACTGAAGCTTTCTTT. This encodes CASSPPRITEAFF.

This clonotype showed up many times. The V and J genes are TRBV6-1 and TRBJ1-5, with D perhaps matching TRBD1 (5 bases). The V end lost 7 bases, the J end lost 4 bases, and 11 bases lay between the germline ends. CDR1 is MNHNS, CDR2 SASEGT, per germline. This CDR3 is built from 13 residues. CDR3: CASTLGENQPQHF. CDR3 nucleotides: TGTGCCAGCACCCTGGGGGAGAATCAGCCCCAGCATTTT.

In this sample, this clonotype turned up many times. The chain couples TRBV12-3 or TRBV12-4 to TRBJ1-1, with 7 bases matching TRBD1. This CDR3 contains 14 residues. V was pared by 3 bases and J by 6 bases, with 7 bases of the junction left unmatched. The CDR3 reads CASSFRGGRAEAFF. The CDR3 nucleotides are TGTGCCAGCAGTTTTCGAGGGGGCAGGGCTGAAGCTTTCTTT.

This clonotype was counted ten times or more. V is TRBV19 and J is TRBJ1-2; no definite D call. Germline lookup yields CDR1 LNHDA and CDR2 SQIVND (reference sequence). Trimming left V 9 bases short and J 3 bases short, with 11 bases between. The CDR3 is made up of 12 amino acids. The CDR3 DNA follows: TGTGCCAGCTCCCAGCTCGACTATGGCTACACCTTC. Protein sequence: CASSQLDYGYTF.

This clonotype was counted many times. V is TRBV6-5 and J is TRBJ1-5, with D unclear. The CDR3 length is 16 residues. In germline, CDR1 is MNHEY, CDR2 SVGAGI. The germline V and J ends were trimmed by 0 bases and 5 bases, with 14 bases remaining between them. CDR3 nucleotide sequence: TGTGCCAGCAGTTACTCGTGGGAGCTCTCCTATCAGCCCCAGCATTTT. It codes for CASSYSWELSYQPQHF.

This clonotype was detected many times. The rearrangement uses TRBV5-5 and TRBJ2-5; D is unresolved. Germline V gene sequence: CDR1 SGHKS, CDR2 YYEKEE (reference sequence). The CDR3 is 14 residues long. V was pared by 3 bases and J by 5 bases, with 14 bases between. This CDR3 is CASSWFLTEETQYF. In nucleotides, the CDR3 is TGTGCCAGCAGCTGGTTCCTCACGGAGGAGACCCAGTACTTC.

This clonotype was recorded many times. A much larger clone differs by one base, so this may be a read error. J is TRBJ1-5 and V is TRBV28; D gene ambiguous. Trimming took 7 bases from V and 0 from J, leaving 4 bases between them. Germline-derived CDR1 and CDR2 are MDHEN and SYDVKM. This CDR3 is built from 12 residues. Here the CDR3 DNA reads TGTGCCAGCAAGCATAGCAATCAGCCCCAGCATTTT. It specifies CASKHSNQPQHF.

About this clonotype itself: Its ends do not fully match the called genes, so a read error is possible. This CDR3 reads CASSLITGQPYSYTF. The CDR3 nucleotides read TGTGCCAGCAGCTTAATCACGGGACAGCCCTATAGCTACACCTTC. V is TRBV11-2 and J is TRBJ1-2, with 7 bases aligning to TRBD1. CDR3 length: 15 residues. Germline CDR1 is SGHAT and CDR2 is FQNNGV.

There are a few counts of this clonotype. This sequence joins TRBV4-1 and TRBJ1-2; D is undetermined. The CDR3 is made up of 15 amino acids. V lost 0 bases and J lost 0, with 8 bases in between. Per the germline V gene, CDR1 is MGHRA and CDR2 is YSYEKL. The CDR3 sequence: CASSQESATNYGYTF. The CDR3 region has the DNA TGCGCCAGCAGCCAAGAGTCAGCCACTAACTATGGCTACACCTTC.

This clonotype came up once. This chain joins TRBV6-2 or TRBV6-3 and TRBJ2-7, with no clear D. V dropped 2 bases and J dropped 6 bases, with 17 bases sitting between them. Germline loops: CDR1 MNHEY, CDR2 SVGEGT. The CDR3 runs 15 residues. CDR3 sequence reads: CASSYEENPSGEQYF. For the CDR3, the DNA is TGTGCCAGCAGTTACGAGGAAAACCCTTCGGGCGAGCAGTACTTC.

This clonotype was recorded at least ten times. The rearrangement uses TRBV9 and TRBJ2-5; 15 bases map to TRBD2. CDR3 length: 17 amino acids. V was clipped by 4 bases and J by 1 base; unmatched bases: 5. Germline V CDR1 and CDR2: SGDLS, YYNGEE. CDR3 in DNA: TGTGCCAGCAGCTCCGGACTAGCGGGGGGGTCCCAAGAGACCCAGTACTTC. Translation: CASSSGLAGGSQETQYF.